The 6 T cell receptor beta chains presented below share a single source sample, sequenced in a study of T cell repertoires in cytomegalovirus infection. In TCRdb, the reads were re-called with MiXCR into one record per CDR3 protein. This sample has around 530,000 distinct CDR3 sequences, with about 30% found just once. Sequenced material: PBMCs. All receptors come from a human donor in good health (CMV status not recorded). Some clones in this sample may be carry-over from other donors' samples.

V usage is TRBV7-9 and J usage is TRBJ1-4, with a possible D match to TRBD1 (5 bases). V gave up 5 bases and J gave up 7 bases, with 17 bases separating them. The CDR3 covers 15 residues. CDR1 is SEHNR, CDR2 FQNEAQ, per germline (reference sequence). CDR3 residues: CASSPGPRGGEKLFF. In DNA, the CDR3 is TGTGCCAGCAGCCCGGGACCTAGGGGTGGTGAAAAACTGTTTTTT.

This clonotype has more than one count but fewer than ten. The rearrangement uses TRBV7-8 and TRBJ2-1; 12 bases map to TRBD2. The CDR3 extends over 16 amino acids. After removal of 5 bases from V and 11 bases from J, the junction contained 13 bases not matched to a gene. Germline V gives CDR1 SGHVS, CDR2 FQNEAQ. The CDR3 DNA reads TGTGCCAGCAGCCCACGCAACACTAGCGGGAGGAGACAGCAGTTCTTC. Protein product: CASSPRNTSGRRQQFF.

The sample holds a few counts of this clonotype. V usage is TRBV27 and J usage is TRBJ2-2; the match to TRBD2 covers 8 bases. The CDR3 sequence is 17 residues long. From germline, CDR1 is MNHEY and CDR2 SMNVEV (reference sequence). The ends lost 5 bases at V and 3 bases at J; junction bases unmatched: 11. The chain's CDR3 is CASSLWSPGGDTGELFF. CDR3 bases: TGTGCCAGCAGTCTCTGGTCTCCGGGAGGGGACACCGGGGAGCTGTTTTTT.

This clonotype was counted a few times. The CDR3: CSAILPGPNEQFF. The CDR3 DNA reads TGCAGTGCTATCTTGCCCGGACCAAATGAGCAGTTCTTC. V usage is TRBV20-1 and J usage is TRBJ2-1; no definite D call. The CDR3 consists of 13 residues. CDR1 is DFQATT, CDR2 SNEGSKA, per germline (reference sequence). V lost 4 bases and J lost 7, with 14 bases in between.

The J gene is TRBJ2-7, the V gene TRBV15; D not resolved. From germline, CDR1 is LNHNV and CDR2 YYDKDF (reference sequence). This CDR3 has 14 residues. The V end was cut by 1 base, the J end by 3 bases, with 10 bases between. CDR3 coding DNA: TGTGCCACCAGCAGAGGACTGGAACTCTACGAGCAGTACGTC. As protein: CATSRGLELYEQYV.

The rearrangement uses TRBV7-4 and TRBJ1-4; D remains unclear. The CDR3 contains 11 residues. Trimming took 5 bases from V and 14 from J, leaving 12 bases between them. The germline gives CDR1 SGHVT, CDR2 SQSDAQ. The CDR3 DNA is TGTGCCAGCAGCCAAAGCGACCGGCTGTTTTTT. This translates into CASSQSDRLFF.